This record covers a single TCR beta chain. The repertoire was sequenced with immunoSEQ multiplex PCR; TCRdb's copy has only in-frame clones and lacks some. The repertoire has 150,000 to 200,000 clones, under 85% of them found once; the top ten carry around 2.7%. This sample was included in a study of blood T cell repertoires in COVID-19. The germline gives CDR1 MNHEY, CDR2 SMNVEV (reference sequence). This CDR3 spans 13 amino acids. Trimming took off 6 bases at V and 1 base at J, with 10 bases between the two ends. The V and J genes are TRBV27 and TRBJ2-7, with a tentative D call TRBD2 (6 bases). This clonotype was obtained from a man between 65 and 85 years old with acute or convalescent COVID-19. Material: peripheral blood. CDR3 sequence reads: CASSHGTSYEQYF. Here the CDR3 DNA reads TGTGCCAGCAGCCATGGGACTTCCTACGAGCAGTACTTC.